The T cell receptor (beta chain) under discussion was sequenced for a study of blood T cell repertoires in COVID-19. Overall study context: Spain, Italy and the United States supplied samples that represented acute and convalescent COVID-19. The cDNA or gDNA used as material had been derived from T cells, B-cell-depleted T cells, or PBMCs.

In the study's own analysis: By means of reference gene primer amplification, nucleated cell counts were estimated. Only in-frame clones appear in the TCRdb table, and some are missing; sequencing was by immunoSEQ multiplex PCR. V and J calls and clone size are those listed in that table; D and trimming were worked out from the DNA. Of 88,000 or so clones in the sample, approximately 83% are singletons; the top ten hold 3.8%. The germline V and J ends were trimmed by 6 bases and 1 base, with 16 bases remaining between them. The CDR3 totals 14 residues. Per the germline V gene, CDR1 is SQVTM and CDR2 is ANQGSEA.

The gene calls are TRBV29-1 and TRBJ2-7; D possibly corresponds to TRBD1 (6 bases). This TCR derives from a man in his 60s with acute or convalescent COVID-19. What was sequenced was peripheral blood. The CDR3 DNA is TGCAGCGTGGCACAGGGTTCGGGTTCCTACGAGCAGTACTTC. It translates to CSVAQGSGSYEQYF.